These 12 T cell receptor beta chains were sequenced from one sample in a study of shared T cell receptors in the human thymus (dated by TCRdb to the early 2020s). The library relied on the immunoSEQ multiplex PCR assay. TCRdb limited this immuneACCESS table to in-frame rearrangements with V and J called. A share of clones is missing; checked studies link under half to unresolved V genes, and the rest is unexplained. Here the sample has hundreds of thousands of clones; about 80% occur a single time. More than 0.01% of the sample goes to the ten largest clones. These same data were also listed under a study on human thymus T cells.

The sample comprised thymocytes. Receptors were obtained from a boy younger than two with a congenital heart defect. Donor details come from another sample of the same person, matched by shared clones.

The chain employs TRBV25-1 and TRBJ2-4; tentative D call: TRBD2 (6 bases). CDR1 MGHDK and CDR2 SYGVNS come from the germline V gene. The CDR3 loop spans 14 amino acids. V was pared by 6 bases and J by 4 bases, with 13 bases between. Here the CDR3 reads CASRGEEEKNIQYF. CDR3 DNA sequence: TGTGCCAGCAGGGGGGAGGAGGAAAAAAACATTCAGTACTTC.

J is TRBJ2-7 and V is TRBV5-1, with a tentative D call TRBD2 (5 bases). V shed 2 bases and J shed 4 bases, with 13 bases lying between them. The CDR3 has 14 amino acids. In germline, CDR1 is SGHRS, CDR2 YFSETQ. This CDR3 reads CASSFDVARYEQYF. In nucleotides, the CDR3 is TGCGCCAGCAGCTTTGATGTAGCGAGGTACGAGCAGTACTTC.

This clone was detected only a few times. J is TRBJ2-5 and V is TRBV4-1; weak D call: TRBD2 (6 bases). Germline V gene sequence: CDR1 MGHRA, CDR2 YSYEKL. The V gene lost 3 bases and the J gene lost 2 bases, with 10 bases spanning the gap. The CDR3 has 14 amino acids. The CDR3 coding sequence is TGCGCCAGCAGCCAGGAGGGGCGGCAAGAGACCCAGTACTTC. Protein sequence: CASSQEGRQETQYF.

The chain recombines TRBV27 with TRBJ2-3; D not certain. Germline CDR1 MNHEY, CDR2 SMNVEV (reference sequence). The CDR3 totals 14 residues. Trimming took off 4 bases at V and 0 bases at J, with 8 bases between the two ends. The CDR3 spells CASSYGSSTDTQYF. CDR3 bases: TGTGCCAGCAGTTATGGTAGTAGCACAGATACGCAGTATTTT.

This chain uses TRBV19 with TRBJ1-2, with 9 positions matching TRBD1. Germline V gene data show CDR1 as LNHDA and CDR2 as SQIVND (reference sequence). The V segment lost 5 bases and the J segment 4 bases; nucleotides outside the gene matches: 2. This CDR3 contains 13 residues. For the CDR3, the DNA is TGTGCCAGTAGTTTGGGACAGGGCTATGGCTACACCTTC. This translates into CASSLGQGYGYTF.

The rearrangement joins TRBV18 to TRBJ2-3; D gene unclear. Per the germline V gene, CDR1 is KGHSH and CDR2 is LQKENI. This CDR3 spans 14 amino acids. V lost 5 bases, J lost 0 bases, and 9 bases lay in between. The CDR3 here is CASSSDGSTDTQYF. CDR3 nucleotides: TGTGCCAGCTCAAGCGACGGGAGCACAGATACGCAGTATTTT.

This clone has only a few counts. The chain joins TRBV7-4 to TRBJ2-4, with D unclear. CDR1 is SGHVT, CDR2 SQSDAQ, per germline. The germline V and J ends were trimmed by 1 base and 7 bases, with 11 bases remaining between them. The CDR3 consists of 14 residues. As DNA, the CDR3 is TGTGCCAGCAGCTTAGTAGTACTGTCGAACATTCAGTACTTC. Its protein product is CASSLVVLSNIQYF. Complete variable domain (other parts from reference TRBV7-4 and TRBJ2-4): GAGVSQSPRYKVAKRGRDVALRCDSISGHVTLYWYRQTLGQGSEVLTYSQSDAQRDKSGRPSGRFSAERPERSVSTLKIQRTEQGDSAVYLCASSLVVLSNIQYFGAGTRLSVL.

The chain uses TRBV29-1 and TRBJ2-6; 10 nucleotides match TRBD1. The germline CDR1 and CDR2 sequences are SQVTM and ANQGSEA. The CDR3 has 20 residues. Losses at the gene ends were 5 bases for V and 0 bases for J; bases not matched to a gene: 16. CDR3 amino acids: CSVNATGTGANLSGANVLTF. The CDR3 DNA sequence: TGCAGCGTTAATGCCACCGGGACAGGGGCAAACCTCTCTGGGGCCAACGTCCTGACTTTC.

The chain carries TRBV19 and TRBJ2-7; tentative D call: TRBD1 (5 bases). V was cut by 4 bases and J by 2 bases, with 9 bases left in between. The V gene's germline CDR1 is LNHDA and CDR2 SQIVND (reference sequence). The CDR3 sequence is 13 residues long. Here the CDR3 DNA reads TGTGCCAGTAGTACCCGGACACCCTACGAGCAGTACTTC. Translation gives CASSTRTPYEQYF.

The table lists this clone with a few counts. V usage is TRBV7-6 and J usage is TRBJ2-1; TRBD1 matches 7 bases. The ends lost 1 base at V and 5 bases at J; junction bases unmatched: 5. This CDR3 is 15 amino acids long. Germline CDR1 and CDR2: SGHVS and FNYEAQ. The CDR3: CASSLVRDRDNEQFF. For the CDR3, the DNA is TGTGCCAGCAGCTTAGTTCGGGACAGAGACAATGAGCAGTTCTTC.

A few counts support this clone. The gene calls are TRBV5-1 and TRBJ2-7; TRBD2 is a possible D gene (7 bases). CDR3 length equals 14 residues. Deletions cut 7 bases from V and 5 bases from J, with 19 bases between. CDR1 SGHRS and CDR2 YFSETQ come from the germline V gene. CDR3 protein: CASRGAGEGDEQYF. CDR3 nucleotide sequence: TGCGCCAGCCGGGGGGCGGGAGAGGGCGACGAGCAGTACTTC.

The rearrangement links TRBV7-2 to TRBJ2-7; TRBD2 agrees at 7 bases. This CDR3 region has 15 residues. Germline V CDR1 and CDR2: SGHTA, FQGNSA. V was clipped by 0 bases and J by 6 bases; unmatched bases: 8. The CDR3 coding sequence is TGTGCCAGCAGCTTAGCAGGTGCGGGAGCTATCGAGCAGTACTTC. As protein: CASSLAGAGAIEQYF.